The next 25 T cell receptor beta chains were all read from a single sample in a study of sequential checkpoint blockade in melanoma. Specified treatment: randomized to nivolumab then ipilimumab (arm A) or the reverse (arm B). Assay: immunoSEQ multiplex PCR; the TCRdb copy retains only in-frame clones and omits some. The sample includes about 20,000 clones, about four fifths seen only once; the top ten take roughly half. The sequencing here drew on CD8+ T cells sorted from blood (inferred from file names), taken from a patient given nivolumab and ipilimumab in sequence. The origin of the receptors is a human donor with melanoma.

This clone was observed a handful of times. The rearrangement links TRBV19 to TRBJ2-7, with D possibly TRBD1 on 7 matching bases. The CDR3 length is 14 residues. V dropped 2 bases and J dropped 5 bases, with 13 bases sitting between them. Germline V gene sequence: CDR1 LNHDA, CDR2 SQIVND (reference sequence). CDR3 sequence: CASSIRTGGNEQYF. CDR3 DNA: TGTGCCAGTAGTATAAGGACAGGAGGGAACGAGCAGTACTTC.

The chain carries TRBV27 and TRBJ2-7; 8 nucleotides match TRBD2. The germline gives CDR1 MNHEY, CDR2 SMNVEV (reference sequence). V dropped 1 base and J dropped 3; count of bases not matched to a gene: 5. CDR3 length: 15 amino acids. The CDR3 reads CASSLLGLVGYEQYF. Here the CDR3 DNA reads TGTGCCAGCAGTTTATTGGGACTAGTAGGCTACGAGCAGTACTTC.

The rearrangement links TRBV4-3 to TRBJ1-6; D unclear. Germline-derived CDR1 and CDR2 are LGHNA and YSLEER. The CDR3 runs 13 residues. The V gene lost 2 bases and the J gene lost 6 bases, with 5 bases spanning the gap. DNA of the CDR3: TGCGCCAGCAGCCAAACGGGTAATTCACCCCTCCACTTT. This translates into CASSQTGNSPLHF.

The CDR3 sequence: CASSLTLLPDYEQYF. CDR3 coding DNA: TGTGCCAGCAGTTTAACGCTATTACCCGACTACGAGCAGTACTTC. The chain has TRBV27 and TRBJ2-7; D is unclear. V was pared by 2 bases and J by 3 bases, with 14 bases between. The germline gives CDR1 MNHEY, CDR2 SMNVEV (reference sequence). This CDR3 has 15 residues.

The J gene is TRBJ1-1, the V gene TRBV21-1. TRBV21-1 is assigned pseudogene status. The CDR3 is 13 amino acids. CDR3 protein: CASSKAHGDEAFF. CDR3 coding DNA: TGTGCCAGCAGCAAAGCGCATGGAGATGAAGCTTTCTTT.

The chain uses TRBV27 and TRBJ1-5; perhaps TRBD1 as D (6 bases). CDR3 length: 17 amino acids. The germline V gene encodes CDR1 MNHEY and CDR2 SMNVEV (reference sequence). Trimming left V 0 bases short and J 2 bases short, with 14 bases between. The CDR3 reads CASSLSRGRGGNQPQHF. CDR3 coding DNA: TGTGCCAGCAGTTTATCGAGGGGCAGGGGCGGCAATCAGCCCCAGCATTTT.

The chain joins TRBV5-1 to TRBJ2-1; TRBD2 aligns across 9 bases. Germline assignment: CDR1 SGHRS and CDR2 YFSETQ. This CDR3 has 16 residues. The V segment lost 0 bases and the J segment 8 bases; nucleotides outside the gene matches: 9. This chain's CDR3 is CASSLAPWRGGDEQFF. The CDR3, as DNA: TGCGCCAGCAGCTTGGCTCCCTGGCGGGGGGGCGATGAGCAGTTCTTC.

The CDR3 DNA reads TGCACCAGCAGCCAAGATGTTTGCGTTACACTAGCGCGCTTCTACGAGCAGTACTTC. Protein: CTSSQDVCVTLARFYEQYF. V usage is TRBV1 and J usage is TRBJ2-7; no check of the table's D call, TRBD2, against the DNA was made. TRBV1 is assigned pseudogene status. The CDR3 is 19 amino acids.

V gene TRBV7-6 combines with J gene TRBJ2-3, with TRBD2 identical over 15 bases. V gave up 3 bases and J gave up 2 bases; unmatched junction bases: 9. Germline loops: CDR1 SGHVS, CDR2 FNYEAQ. CDR3 length equals 19 residues. CDR3 sequence reads: CASSFGLAGGLDVTDTQYF. The CDR3 DNA is TGTGCCAGCAGCTTTGGACTAGCGGGGGGGCTGGATGTCACAGATACGCAGTATTTT.

V usage is TRBV4-3 and J usage is TRBJ1-2; TRBD1 might be the D (5 bases). The V end was cut by 0 bases, the J end by 4 bases, with 9 bases between. The CDR3 extends over 14 amino acids. CDR1 is LGHNA and CDR2 is YSLEER in the germline V gene. The CDR3 DNA sequence: TGCGCCAGCAGCCAAGACGCAGGGATCTATGGCTACACCTTC. Protein sequence: CASSQDAGIYGYTF.

This clone appeared a few times. The chain uses TRBV6-8 and TRBJ1-5; D possibly corresponds to TRBD1 (5 bases). V lost 6 bases and J 0 bases, leaving 9 bases between the germline ends. CDR1 MNHGY and CDR2 SAAAGT come from the germline V gene. There are 14 residues in the CDR3. CDR3 coding DNA: TGTGCCAGCAGACGGGGGGGTAGCAATCAGCCCCAGCATTTT. Its protein product is CASRRGGSNQPQHF.

The rearrangement links TRBV27 to TRBJ2-7, with 11 bases that match TRBD1. Germline CDR1 is MNHEY and CDR2 is SMNVEV (reference sequence). The length of the CDR3 is 14 residues. The J segment lost 2 bases and the V segment lost 5 bases, leaving 2 bases of the junction unmatched. The CDR3 DNA sequence: TGTGCCAGCAGTCAGGGACAGGGGGCCTACGAGCAGTACTTC. Translated: CASSQGQGAYEQYF.

The chain carries TRBV27 and TRBJ2-3; D is perhaps TRBD2 (5 bases). CDR3 size: 14 residues. Germline CDR1 is MNHEY and CDR2 is SMNVEV (reference sequence). The ends were cut back, 5 bases at V and 0 bases at J, with 9 bases in the middle. CDR3 loop: CASSNGLSTDTQYF. The CDR3 bases are TGTGCCAGCAGTAATGGACTGAGCACAGATACGCAGTATTTT.

The J gene is TRBJ2-2, the V gene TRBV14; D remains unclear. The CDR3 runs to 15 residues. Trimming removed 0 bases from V and 3 bases from J, with 8 bases in between. Per germline, CDR1 SGHDN and CDR2 FVKESK. This CDR3 is CASSQDWLHTGELFF. The CDR3 region has the DNA TGTGCCAGCAGCCAAGATTGGCTTCACACCGGGGAGCTGTTTTTT.

V usage is TRBV13 and J usage is TRBJ2-7, with D perhaps matching TRBD2 (5 bases). In germline, CDR1 is PRHDT, CDR2 FYEKMQ (reference sequence). The CDR3 totals 15 residues. Trimming shortened V by 2 bases and J by 0 bases, and 11 bases separated the two germline ends. The CDR3 loop reads CASSLSGVSSYEQYF. The DNA for the CDR3 is TGTGCCAGCAGCTTATCCGGGGTTAGCTCCTACGAGCAGTACTTC.

V gene TRBV11-2 combines with J gene TRBJ2-7; 7 nucleotides align to TRBD2. Germline V lookup: CDR1 SGHAT, CDR2 FQNNGV. The CDR3 totals 15 residues. The ends lost 5 bases at V and 3 bases at J; junction bases unmatched: 10. The CDR3 DNA follows: TGTGCCAGCAGCCGCGCGAGCGGGGCATTCTACGAGCAGTACTTC. Protein product: CASSRASGAFYEQYF.

J is TRBJ2-7 and V is TRBV7-9; 9 positions agree with TRBD1. V trimming: 5 bases; J trimming: 6 bases; junction bases outside the gene matches: 8. Looked up from germline, CDR1 is SEHNR and CDR2 is FQNEAQ (reference sequence). This CDR3 has 14 amino acids. The CDR3 nucleotides are TGTGCCAGCAGCGCCCGGGACAGGGTTCGCGAGCAGTACTTC. Its protein is CASSARDRVREQYF.

The V call is TRBV27, the J call TRBJ2-3; maybe TRBD1 (6 bases). This CDR3 is 13 amino acids long. Trimming removed 2 bases from V and 5 bases from J, with 8 bases in between. Looked up from germline, CDR1 is MNHEY and CDR2 is SMNVEV (reference sequence). The CDR3 loop is CASSLGRGDTQYF. CDR3 bases: TGTGCCAGCAGTTTAGGCAGGGGAGATACGCAGTATTTT.

The chain recombines TRBV7-2 with TRBJ1-2; weak D call: TRBD1 (6 bases). Germline V gene data show CDR1 as SGHTA and CDR2 as FQGNSA. Trimming took off 10 bases at V and 6 bases at J, with 21 bases between the two ends. The CDR3 runs 14 residues. CDR3 bases: TGTGCCAAAACGCCCCTCCAGACAGGTGATGGCTACACCTTC. Protein product: CAKTPLQTGDGYTF. The entire variable domain, with the rest obtained from reference TRBV7-2 and TRBJ1-2, is as follows: GAGVSQSPSNKVTEKGKDVELRCDPISGHTALYWYRQSLGQGLEFLIYFQGNSAPDKSGLPSDRFSAERTGGSVSTLTIQRTQQEDSAVYLCAKTPLQTGDGYTFGSGTRLTVV.

This chain uses TRBV6-1 with TRBJ1-5; 9 bases are a match to TRBD1. J was trimmed by 3 bases and V by 4 bases; bases with no gene match: 4. Germline loops: CDR1 MNHNS, CDR2 SASEGT. This CDR3 has 15 amino acids. CDR3 in amino acids: CASSGGTGFNQPQHF. For the CDR3, the DNA is TGTGCCAGCAGTGGAGGGACAGGGTTCAATCAGCCCCAGCATTTT.

This chain joins TRBV7-8 and TRBJ1-3; TRBD1 might be the D (5 bases). Germline V CDR1 and CDR2: SGHVS, FQNEAQ. With 5 bases removed from V and 0 bases from J, the gap between germline ends came to 11 bases. The CDR3 has 15 amino acids. Here the CDR3 DNA reads TGTGCCAGCAGCGCCCGGGGGTCCTCTGGAAACACCATATATTTT. This codes for CASSARGSSGNTIYF. Drawing the rest from reference TRBV7-8 and TRBJ1-3, the complete variable domain is GAGVSQSPRYKVAKRGQDVALRCDPISGHVSLFWYQQALGQGPEFLTYFQNEAQLDKSGLPSDRFFAERPEGSVSTLKIQRTQQEDSAVYLCASSARGSSGNTIYFGEGSWLTVV.

This clone appeared a single time. The chain links TRBV28 to TRBJ2-5; D remains ambiguous. The end of the DNA aligns better with TRBJ2-7, so the J call may be wrong. The CDR3 spans 16 residues. Germline CDR1 MDHEN, CDR2 SYDVKM. As DNA, the CDR3 is TGTGCCAGCAGTTTTTGGCTGGCTGCTAGCTCCTACGAGCAGTACTTC. Residues: CASSFWLAASSYEQYF.

This clone was found a few times. This may be a read error, as it is one base from a much larger clone. The sample holds other DNA sequences that translate to the same CDR3. The V gene is TRBV7-9, the J gene TRBJ1-1, with TRBD1 as a possible D gene (6 bases). This CDR3 has 15 residues. From germline, CDR1 is SEHNR and CDR2 FQNEAQ (reference sequence). Trimming took 5 bases from V and 1 from J, leaving 14 bases between them. Here the CDR3 reads CASSLLGGRNTEAFF. The CDR3, as DNA: TGTGCCAGCAGCCTCTTGGGGGGGCGGAACACTGAAGCTTTCTTT.

The gene calls are TRBV10-3 and TRBJ2-5, with 9 bases lining up with TRBD1. The assigned J gene may be wrong: the sequence end matches TRBJ2-7 better. Germline values: CDR1 ENHRY, CDR2 SYGVKD. The length of the CDR3 is 16 residues. CDR3 DNA: TGTGCCATCAGTGGGTCCCGGGACAGGGTTTCCTACGAGCAGTACTTC. Translated: CAISGSRDRVSYEQYF.

The chain combines TRBV6-5 with TRBJ2-7, with a weak D call TRBD1 (5 bases). V was trimmed by 0 bases and J by 1 base, leaving 10 bases between them. The germline gives CDR1 MNHEY, CDR2 SVGAGI. The CDR3 sequence is 15 residues long. DNA of the CDR3: TGTGCCAGCAGTTACTCTGGCAGGGTGTCCTACGAGCAGTACTTC. The encoded protein is CASSYSGRVSYEQYF.